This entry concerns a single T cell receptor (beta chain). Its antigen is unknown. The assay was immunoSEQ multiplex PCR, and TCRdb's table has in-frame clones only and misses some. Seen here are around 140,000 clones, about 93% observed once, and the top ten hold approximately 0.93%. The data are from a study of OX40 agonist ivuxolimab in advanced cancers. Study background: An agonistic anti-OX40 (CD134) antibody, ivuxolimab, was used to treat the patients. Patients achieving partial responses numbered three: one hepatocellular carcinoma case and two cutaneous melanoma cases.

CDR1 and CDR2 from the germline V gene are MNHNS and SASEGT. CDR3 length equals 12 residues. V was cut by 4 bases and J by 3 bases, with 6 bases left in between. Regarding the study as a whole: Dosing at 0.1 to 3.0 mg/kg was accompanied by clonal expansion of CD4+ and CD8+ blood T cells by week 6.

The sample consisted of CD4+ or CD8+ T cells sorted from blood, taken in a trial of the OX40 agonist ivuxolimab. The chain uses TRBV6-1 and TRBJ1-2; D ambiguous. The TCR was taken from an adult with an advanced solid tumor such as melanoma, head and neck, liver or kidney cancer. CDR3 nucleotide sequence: TGTGCCAGCAGTGCGGACCACTATGGCTACACCTTC. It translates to CASSADHYGYTF.